What follows are 3 T cell receptor beta chains derived from one specimen sequenced in a study of blood T cell repertoires in COVID-19. TCRdb's copy holds only in-frame clones and misses some; the assay was immunoSEQ multiplex PCR. This sample yields 120,000 or so clones, of which about three quarters are seen a single time; 15% to 20% belongs to the top ten. Sequences were obtained from peripheral blood. The source is a woman of 80 years or more with active or convalescent COVID-19.

The genes are TRBV5-1 and TRBJ2-2, with a possible D match to TRBD1 (6 bases). The CDR3 loop spans 16 amino acids. The V end lost 0 bases, the J end lost 0 bases, and 9 bases lay between the germline ends. Per the germline V gene, CDR1 is SGHRS and CDR2 is YFSETQ. The CDR3 reads CASSLGGTTNTGELFF. The CDR3 DNA follows: TGCGCCAGCAGCTTGGGGGGGACAACGAACACCGGGGAGCTGTTTTTT.

This clone showed up just once. V gene TRBV18 combines with J gene TRBJ1-3; D is perhaps TRBD1 (6 bases). Between the trimmed V and J ends, which lost 3 bases and 2 bases, there was a span of 8 bases. Germline lookup yields CDR1 KGHSH and CDR2 LQKENI. The CDR3 is 14 amino acids. The CDR3: CASSPGQPGNTIYF. The CDR3 bases are TGTGCCAGCTCACCTGGACAGCCTGGAAACACCATATATTTT.

The chain links TRBV5-8 to TRBJ2-5; TRBD2 might be the D (6 bases). Germline V gives CDR1 SGHTS, CDR2 YDEGEE. The V end lost 3 bases, the J end lost 2 bases, and 23 bases lay between the germline ends. This CDR3 is 18 amino acids long. The CDR3 DNA reads as TGTGCCAGCAGCTGGGGGGACTTCTCGTCCTCATCGCAAGAGACCCAGTACTTC. Translated, it gives CASSWGDFSSSSQETQYF.